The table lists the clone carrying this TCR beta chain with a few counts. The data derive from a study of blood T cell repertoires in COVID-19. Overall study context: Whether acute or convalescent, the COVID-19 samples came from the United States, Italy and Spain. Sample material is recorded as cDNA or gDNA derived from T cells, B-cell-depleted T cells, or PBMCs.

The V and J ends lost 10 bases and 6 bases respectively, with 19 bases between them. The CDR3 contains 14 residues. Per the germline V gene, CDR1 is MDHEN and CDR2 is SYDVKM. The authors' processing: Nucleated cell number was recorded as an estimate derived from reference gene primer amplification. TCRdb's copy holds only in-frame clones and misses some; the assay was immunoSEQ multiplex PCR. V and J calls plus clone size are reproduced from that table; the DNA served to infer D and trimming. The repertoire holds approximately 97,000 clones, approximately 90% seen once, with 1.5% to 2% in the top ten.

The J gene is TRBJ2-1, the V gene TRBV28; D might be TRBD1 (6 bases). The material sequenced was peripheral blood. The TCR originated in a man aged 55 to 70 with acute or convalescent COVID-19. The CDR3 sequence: CATSRGGAVNEQFF. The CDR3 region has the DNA TGTGCCACCAGCAGGGGTGGGGCGGTCAATGAGCAGTTCTTC. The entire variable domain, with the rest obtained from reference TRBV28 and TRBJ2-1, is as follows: DVKVTQSSRYLVKRTGEKVFLECVQDMDHENMFWYRQDPGLGLRLIYFSYDVKMKEKGDIPEGYSVSREKKERFSLILESASTNQTSMYLCATSRGGAVNEQFFGPGTRLTVL.